A selection of T cell receptor beta chains follows, all from one sample in a study of blood T cells in healthy people across ages. In TCRdb, the 5' RACE reads were re-called with MiXCR into one record per CDR3 protein. The table lists approximately 600,000 distinct CDR3 sequences, roughly 58% of them singletons. The material sequenced was blood. These receptors came from a man in his sixties in good health. Each CDR3 is given with its conserved first and last residue. A D gene is named only where the DNA matches it firmly. Some rows have no size entry. The others give once, few or many, or a class for an expanded clone.

clone size,J gene,CDR3 length,V gene,D gene,CDR3 protein,CDR3 DNA
-,TRBJ2-1,16,TRBV3-1,TRBD2,CASSPTRLAGYNEQFF,TGTGCCAGCAGCCCCACCAGACTAGCGGGCTACAATGAGCAGTTCTTC
-,TRBJ2-3,14,TRBV5-1,-,CASFRSSETDTQYF,TGCGCCAGCTTTAGGAGTAGCGAGACAGATACGCAGTATTTT
-,TRBJ2-5,12,TRBV24-1,-,CATSEAGETQYF,TGTGCCACCAGTGAAGCGGGAGAGACCCAGTACTTC
-,TRBJ2-5,13,TRBV10-3,-,CAVNGGPQETQYF,TGTGCCGTCAACGGGGGTCCTCAAGAGACCCAGTACTTC
-,TRBJ1-1,15,TRBV28,-,CASSLPGAGALEAFF,TGTGCCAGCAGTTTACCCGGGGCAGGGGCACTTGAAGCTTTCTTT
few,TRBJ1-2,16,TRBV4-2,-,CASSQFGAFSNYGYTF,TGTGCCAGCAGCCAATTCGGGGCCTTTTCTAACTATGGCTACACCTTC
-,TRBJ2-4,13,TRBV3-1,-,CASSPLAKNIQYF,TGTGCCAGCAGCCCTTTAGCCAAAAACATTCAGTACTTC
few,TRBJ1-6,13,TRBV7-9,-,CASSLNGEAPLHF,TGTGCCAGCAGCTTAAACGGCGAAGCACCCCTCCACTTT
few,TRBJ2-7,13,TRBV18,TRBD1,CASSEGQGYEQYF,TGTGCCAGCTCAGAAGGACAGGGCTACGAGCAGTACTTC
once,TRBJ1-2,15,TRBV6-6,-,CASSYGGKDNYGHTF,TGTGCCAGCAGTTACGGGGGAAAGGATAACTATGGCCACACCTTC
-,TRBJ1-2,16,TRBV5-1,TRBD1,CASSATGTGTLYGYTF,TGCGCCAGCAGCGCGACCGGGACAGGGACCCTCTATGGCTACACCTTC
few,TRBJ2-7,13,TRBV7-2,TRBD1,CASRPTGTYEQYF,TGTGCCAGCAGGCCGACAGGGACCTACGAGCAGTACTTC
-,TRBJ1-6,16,TRBV6-6,TRBD1,CASSYSPDRGSSPLHF,TGTGCCAGCAGTTACTCCCCGGACAGGGGGAGTTCACCCCTCCACTTT
few,TRBJ2-3,14,TRBV7-2,-,CASSLGSGRYTQYF,TGTGCCAGCAGCTTAGGTTCAGGGCGGTATACGCAGTATTTT
many,TRBJ2-4,14,TRBV12-3/TRBV12-4,TRBD1,CASRTTGGSDIQYF,TGTGCCAGCAGGACAACAGGGGGCTCGGACATTCAGTACTTC
few,TRBJ1-5,15,TRBV20-1,-,CSASQVEDSNQPQHF,TGCAGTGCTAGTCAGGTTGAAGATAGCAATCAGCCCCAGCATTTT
-,TRBJ1-4,13,TRBV5-4,-,CASSLGVNEKLFF,TGTGCCAGCAGCTTGGGAGTCAATGAAAAGCTGTTTTTT
-,TRBJ1-5,15,TRBV27,TRBD1,CASSRGQPSNQPQHF,TGTGCCAGCAGCCGGGGACAGCCTAGCAATCAGCCCCAGCATTTT
few,TRBJ2-3,15,TRBV20-1,-,CSAPRGGASPDTQYF,TGCAGTGCTCCCAGGGGGGGGGCGTCCCCAGATACGCAGTATTTT
-,TRBJ2-7,14,TRBV20-1,-,CSATREGMGLEQYF,TGCAGTGCTACCAGAGAGGGAATGGGGCTGGAGCAGTACTTC
once,TRBJ2-3,14,TRBV6-5,-,CASSYGLATDTQYF,TGTGCCAGCAGTTACGGGCTAGCCACAGATACGCAGTATTTT
-,TRBJ1-1,12,TRBV10-3,TRBD1,CAIGTGGTEAFF,TGTGCCATCGGGACAGGGGGCACTGAAGCTTTCTTT
-,TRBJ2-1,15,TRBV2,-,CASSDVAGRYNEQFF,TGTGCCAGCAGTGATGTGGCAGGGCGCTACAATGAGCAGTTCTTC
-,TRBJ1-2,15,TRBV2,TRBD1,CASSDLQGALGGYTF,TGTGCCAGCAGCGATTTACAGGGGGCCCTGGGTGGCTACACCTTC
-,TRBJ2-7,14,TRBV11-3,-,CASSPGSGSYEQYF,TGTGCCAGCAGCCCAGGGTCGGGCTCCTACGAGCAGTACTTC
-,TRBJ2-4,16,TRBV27,-,CASSSGPPIAKNIQYF,TGTGCCAGCAGTTCGGGCCCACCCATAGCCAAAAACATTCAGTACTTC
-,TRBJ2-3,13,TRBV24-1,-,CATSDGSADTQYF,TGTGCCACCAGTGATGGTAGCGCAGATACGCAGTATTTT
-,TRBJ2-3,16,TRBV24-1,TRBD1,CATSDPGQGTTDTQYF,TGTGCCACCAGTGACCCGGGACAGGGCACCACAGATACGCAGTATTTT
-,TRBJ2-7,14,TRBV5-1,TRBD2,CASSATSGAYEQYF,TGCGCCAGCAGCGCCACTAGCGGGGCCTACGAGCAGTACTTC
-,TRBJ1-4,11,TRBV20-1,-,CSAKFGEKLFF,TGCAGTGCTAAGTTTGGTGAAAAACTGTTTTTT
-,TRBJ2-6,16,TRBV12-3/TRBV12-4,TRBD1,CASSLATGSGANVLTF,TGTGCCAGCAGTTTAGCGACAGGGTCTGGGGCCAACGTCCTGACTTTC
-,TRBJ1-4,14,TRBV20-1,TRBD1,CSARDAQGSEKLFF,TGCAGTGCTAGAGATGCACAGGGGAGTGAAAAACTGTTTTTT
few,TRBJ2-1,15,TRBV5-1,-,CASSLDGGTYNEQFF,TGTGCCAGCAGCTTAGATGGGGGGACATACAATGAGCAGTTCTTC
-,TRBJ2-1,15,TRBV5-4,TRBD1,CASSFRDRGANEQFF,TGTGCCAGCAGCTTTCGGGACAGGGGCGCCAATGAGCAGTTCTTC
once,TRBJ1-1,11,TRBV21-1,-,CAIPMNTEAFF,TGTGCCATCCCAATGAACACTGAAGCTTTCTTT
-,TRBJ2-7,11,TRBV20-1,-,CSATGSYEQYF,TGCAGTGCTACAGGTTCCTACGAGCAGTACTTC
-,TRBJ2-5,14,TRBV5-1,TRBD1,CASSGGQGEETQYF,TGCGCCAGCAGCGGGGGTCAGGGGGAAGAGACCCAGTACTTC
-,TRBJ2-7,16,TRBV28,TRBD2,CASIPVTSGPPYEQYF,TGTGCCAGCATCCCCGTCACTAGCGGGCCTCCCTACGAGCAGTACTTC
-,TRBJ1-1,14,TRBV6-6,TRBD1,CASSYRGKIPEAFF,TGTGCCAGCAGCTACAGGGGAAAGATCCCTGAAGCTTTCTTT
-,TRBJ1-2,14,TRBV29-1,-,CSVGVEGPNYGYTF,TGCAGCGTTGGCGTGGAGGGACCGAACTATGGCTACACCTTC
many,TRBJ2-3,14,TRBV12-3/TRBV12-4,-,CASSFGVRADVQYF,TGTGCCAGCAGTTTTGGGGTGAGAGCAGATGTGCAGTATTTT
-,TRBJ2-1,17,TRBV12-5,TRBD2,CAGGLVGGLAPVDEQFF,TGTGCTGGTGGTTTGGTGGGAGGACTAGCGCCTGTCGATGAGCAGTTCTTC
-,TRBJ2-5,14,TRBV5-1,-,CASSLAGTNQPQYF,TGCGCCAGCAGCTTAGCAGGGACCAATCAGCCCCAGTACTTC
-,TRBJ2-3,16,TRBV21-1,-,CASSHRQSTSTDTQYF,TGTGCCAGCAGCCACAGACAGTCCACTAGCACAGATACGCAGTATTTT
-,TRBJ1-4,15,TRBV3-1,-,CASSQVSGVWEKLFF,TGTGCCAGCAGCCAAGTATCAGGGGTCTGGGAAAAACTGTTTTTT
-,TRBJ2-4,13,TRBV6-1,TRBD2,CGASGGAKNIQYF,TGTGGCGCCTCGGGGGGGGCCAAAAACATTCAGTACTTC
-,TRBJ1-1,16,TRBV5-1,TRBD1,CASSSGTGASRSEAFF,TGCGCCAGCAGCTCCGGGACAGGGGCATCAAGGAGTGAAGCTTTCTTT
-,TRBJ2-4,17,TRBV3-1,-,CASSQVSGDLAKNIQYF,TGTGCCAGCAGCCAAGTGAGTGGGGACCTAGCCAAAAACATTCAGTACTTC
-,TRBJ1-1,12,TRBV5-1,-,CASSASQGRAFF,TGCGCCAGCAGCGCGAGCCAGGGTAGGGCTTTCTTT
-,TRBJ2-3,16,TRBV20-1,TRBD2,CSARKNSGGITDTQYF,TGCAGTGCTAGAAAAAATAGCGGGGGGATCACAGATACGCAGTATTTT
-,TRBJ2-3,14,TRBV4-2,TRBD2,CASSQRLATDTQYF,TGTGCCAGCAGCCAGAGACTAGCCACAGATACGCAGTATTTT
-,TRBJ2-1,16,TRBV20-1,-,CSARKGKGTQFDEQFF,TGCAGTGCTAGAAAAGGGAAGGGGACACAGTTCGATGAGCAGTTCTTC
few,TRBJ2-6,19,TRBV11-2,TRBD1,CASSRSPGQGASGANVLTF,TGTGCCAGCAGCCGATCACCGGGACAGGGAGCTTCTGGGGCCAACGTCCTGACTTTC
-,TRBJ1-6,15,TRBV7-2,-,CASSFQGSFDPPLHF,TGTGCCAGCAGCTTCCAGGGGAGTTTTGATCCACCCCTCCACTTT
-,TRBJ2-7,15,TRBV21-1,-,CASSKADRGYYEQYF,TGTGCCAGCAGCAAAGCTGACAGGGGATACTACGAGCAGTACTTC